Described below is a single T cell receptor (beta chain) sequence and its context. Its antigen is still unknown. This sample was taken from a study of cytomegalovirus exposure and HLA in healthy donors. Study in general: There were several hundred genotyped donors. Of these, roughly 86% fell in the genetic ancestry cluster associated with self-reported Caucasian donors. The study's findings and limits: Per a prior analysis, the majority of TCR beta V segments were productive roughly 87% or roughly 30% of the time.

Germline lookup yields CDR1 KGHSH and CDR2 LQKENI. This CDR3 is built from 15 residues. V shed 4 bases, J shed 0 bases, and the junction held 5 bases outside the gene matches. 60 Vbeta and 13 Jbeta primers were used in PCR. Only in-frame clones appear in the TCRdb table, and some are missing; sequencing was by immunoSEQ multiplex PCR. The sample contains about 180,000 clones, 75% to 85% of which appear only once. The chain couples TRBV18 to TRBJ1-2; 7 bases line up with TRBD1. The sample taken for sequencing was PBMCs. The sequence was collected from a woman in her 30s in good health and CMV-seropositive. The CDR3 DNA follows: TGTGCCAGCTCACGAGGGACAGAACCTAACTATGGCTACACCTTC. Translating it yields CASSRGTEPNYGYTF.